The next 29 T cell receptor beta chains were all read from a single sample in a study of cytomegalovirus exposure and HLA in healthy donors. The PCR used 60 Vbeta and 13 Jbeta primers. Using immunoSEQ multiplex PCR, the repertoire was profiled, and TCRdb retains in-frame clones only, with some absent. The sample shows around 200,000 clones, roughly 76% of them seen only once. Source material: PBMCs. Every receptor here comes from a middle-aged man in good health and CMV-seropositive.

Details on this clone: It is unclear where the CDR3 begins or ends on the DNA, so no DNA is shown, and the CDR3 is as TCRdb lists it. V usage is TRBV27 and J usage is TRBJ1-2; the listed D gene, TRBD1, was not tested against the DNA. Germline-derived CDR1 and CDR2 are MNHEY and SMNVEV (reference sequence). The CDR3 numbers 14 amino acids, ends counted. The CDR3 region is CASSSSVRGEGYTF.

This chain joins TRBV11-2 and TRBJ2-7, with a possible D match to TRBD1 (5 bases). Trimming left V 4 bases short and J 0 bases short, with 13 bases between. This CDR3 is 15 amino acids long. Germline V gene lookup returns CDR1 SGHAT and CDR2 FQNNGV. The CDR3 DNA is TGTGCCAGCAGCTCTACTCAGGGATTCTCCTACGAGCAGTACTTC. Protein sequence: CASSSTQGFSYEQYF.

The chain uses TRBV5-1 and TRBJ1-6; 9 nucleotides match TRBD1. There are 17 residues in the CDR3. V shed 4 bases, J shed 0 bases, and the junction held 5 bases outside the gene matches. CDR1 and CDR2 (germline): SGHRS, YFSETQ. The CDR3 DNA sequence: TGCGCCAGCAGCAGCGGACAGGGGAGCTCCTATAATTCACCCCTCCACTTT. Translating gives CASSSGQGSSYNSPLHF.

This clone was seen only once. As DNA, the CDR3 is TGCGCCAGCAGCCAGGGGACAGGGGGCCTCACTGAAGCTTTCTTT. Translating it yields CASSQGTGGLTEAFF. J is TRBJ1-1 and V is TRBV4-3; 12 bases align to TRBD1. V was clipped by 3 bases and J by 4 bases; unmatched bases: 3. The length of the CDR3 is 15 residues. Germline V CDR1 and CDR2: LGHNA, YSLEER.

The gene calls are TRBV11-2 and TRBJ2-3; the match to TRBD2 covers 7 bases. This CDR3 region has 13 residues. Germline values: CDR1 SGHAT, CDR2 FQNNGV. V gave up 0 bases and J gave up 6 bases; unmatched junction bases: 0. CDR3 amino acids: CASSLDGGDTQYF. CDR3 sequence (DNA): TGTGCCAGCAGCTTAGACGGGGGGGATACGCAGTATTTT.

The sample holds one count of this clone. The rearrangement links TRBV30 to TRBJ2-7; D remains unclear. With 0 bases removed from V and 3 bases from J, the gap between germline ends came to 9 bases. Per the germline V gene, CDR1 is GTSNPN and CDR2 is SVGIG (reference sequence). The CDR3 sequence is 13 residues long. CDR3 coding DNA: TGTGCCTGGAGTGTTGGTCAGCGCTACGAGCAGTACTTC. It translates to CAWSVGQRYEQYF.

V is TRBV27 and J is TRBJ1-2, with 9 bases identical to TRBD1. The V gene's germline CDR1 is MNHEY and CDR2 SMNVEV (reference sequence). The junction had 7 bases not matched to a gene; V was cut back by 3 bases and J by 5 bases. The CDR3 is 15 residues long. The CDR3 nucleotides read TGTGCCAGCAGTTTCTTAACAGGGGGCGAGTATGGCTACACCTTC. It is translated as CASSFLTGGEYGYTF.

To note about this clone: This same CDR3 is encoded by further DNA sequences in the sample. The J gene is TRBJ2-7, the V gene TRBV18; 7 nucleotides agree with TRBD1. V trimming: 1 base; J trimming: 4 bases; junction bases outside the gene matches: 4. The germline V gene encodes CDR1 KGHSH and CDR2 LQKENI. CDR3 size: 14 residues. The CDR3 DNA is TGTGCCAGCTCACCACTTGGACAGGTATACGAGCAGTACTTC. Residues: CASSPLGQVYEQYF.

The chain joins TRBV9 to TRBJ2-4; TRBD2 is a possible D gene (6 bases). V lost 0 bases and J lost 9, with 7 bases in between. CDR3 size: 12 residues. Germline V gives CDR1 SGDLS, CDR2 YYNGEE. The CDR3 nucleotides read TGTGCCAGCAGCGTAGTCGGGGGCATTCAGTACTTC. Residues: CASSVVGGIQYF.

This clone was seen only once. The chain combines TRBV14 with TRBJ2-7; 8 bases are a match to TRBD1. This CDR3 is 17 amino acids long. The germline gives CDR1 SGHDN, CDR2 FVKESK. The junction had 8 bases not matched to a gene; V was cut back by 0 bases and J by 1 base. In DNA, the CDR3 is TGTGCCAGCAGCCAAGACTGGATAGGACAGGGATCCTACGAGCAGTACTTC. This encodes CASSQDWIGQGSYEQYF. Full variable domain (remainder filled in from reference TRBV14 and TRBJ2-7): EAGVTQFPSHSVIEKGQTVTLRCDPISGHDNLYWYRRVMGKEIKFLLHFVKESKQDESGMPNNRFLAERTGGTYSTLKVQPAELEDSGVYFCASSQDWIGQGSYEQYFGPGTRLTVT.

The chain employs TRBV7-9 and TRBJ2-1; 11 positions agree with TRBD2. After removal of 1 base from V and 5 bases from J, the junction contained 1 base not matched to a gene. The CDR3 is 15 residues long. CDR1 and CDR2 from the germline V gene are SEHNR and FQNEAQ (reference sequence). Here the CDR3 reads CASSLVAGGNNEQFF. The CDR3 DNA is TGTGCCAGCAGCTTAGTAGCGGGGGGGAACAATGAGCAGTTCTTC. The full variable domain, in which reference TRBV7-9 and TRBJ2-1 provide the parts outside the CDR3, is DTGVSQNPRHKITKRGQNVTFRCDPISEHNRLYWYRQTLGQGPEFLTYFQNEAQLEKSRLLSDRFSAERPKGSFSTLEIQRTEQGDSAMYLCASSLVAGGNNEQFFGPGTRLTVL.

The chain is built from TRBV5-4 and TRBJ2-2, with TRBD1 matching 8 bases. The CDR3 spans 16 residues. From germline, CDR1 is SGHNT and CDR2 YYREEE (reference sequence). The trim removed 2 bases at V and 1 base at J, leaving 4 bases unmatched. CDR3 DNA sequence: TGTGCCAGCAGCTTACTGGACAGGGTGAACACCGGGGAGCTGTTTTTT. Residues: CASSLLDRVNTGELFF.

The chain links TRBV29-1 to TRBJ1-1; D not resolved. This CDR3 region has 9 residues. Germline CDR1 is SQVTM and CDR2 is ANQGSEA. The ends were cut back, 4 bases at V and 5 bases at J, with 2 bases in the middle. The CDR3 sequence is CSVATEAFF. The CDR3 DNA sequence: TGCAGCGTTGCGACTGAAGCTTTCTTT.

V gene TRBV30 combines with J gene TRBJ1-2; D is perhaps TRBD1 (5 bases). The CDR3 covers 12 residues. Trimming pared 6 bases from V and 2 bases from J, leaving 10 bases between. Germline CDR1 reads GTSNPN; CDR2 reads SVGIG (reference sequence). CDR3 DNA: TGTGCCTGCCAGGGAACCAACTATGGCTACACCTTC. This encodes CACQGTNYGYTF.

The V call is TRBV2, the J call TRBJ2-7, with D perhaps matching TRBD1 (5 bases). V lost 4 bases and J 0 bases, leaving 7 bases between the germline ends. This CDR3 has 13 amino acids. Germline CDR1 reads SNHLY; CDR2 reads FYNNEI. The CDR3, as DNA: TGTGCCAGCAGTGGACAGAGCTCCTACGAGCAGTACTTC. Protein sequence: CASSGQSSYEQYF.

The V gene is TRBV5-1, the J gene TRBJ1-2; 11 bases match TRBD1. Germline V CDR1 and CDR2: SGHRS, YFSETQ. After removal of 4 bases from V and 6 bases from J, the junction contained 2 bases not matched to a gene. This CDR3 region has 13 residues. The CDR3 protein is CASSRDRGDGYTF. CDR3 bases: TGCGCCAGCAGCCGGGACAGGGGGGATGGCTACACCTTC.

The J gene is TRBJ1-4, the V gene TRBV7-8; 7 nucleotides match TRBD1. This CDR3 is built from 15 residues. Trimming cost V 5 bases and J 3 bases; bases outside gene matches: 6. Germline CDR1 and CDR2: SGHVS and FQNEAQ. CDR3 nucleotides: TGTGCCAGCAGCCCACGAGGGGGCTCTAATGAAAAACTGTTTTTT. Protein: CASSPRGGSNEKLFF.

In its sample, this clone was seen a few times. The rearrangement joins TRBV18 to TRBJ1-6; 10 bases are a match to TRBD1. Trimming cost V 3 bases and J 9 bases; bases outside gene matches: 2. This CDR3 has 14 residues. Germline CDR1 reads KGHSH; CDR2 reads LQKENI. The chain's CDR3 is CASSPGTGVSPLHF. The DNA of the CDR3 is TGTGCCAGCTCACCCGGGACAGGGGTTTCACCCCTCCACTTT.

The chain uses TRBV7-9 and TRBJ2-3, with D perhaps TRBD2 (5 bases). CDR1 SEHNR and CDR2 FQNEAQ come from the germline V gene (reference sequence). CDR3 length equals 15 residues. V was cut by 1 base and J by 0 bases, with 8 bases left in between. CDR3 in DNA: TGTGCCAGCAGCTTAGAAGGGAGTAGCACAGATACGCAGTATTTT. As protein: CASSLEGSSTDTQYF.

The chain links TRBV30 to TRBJ2-5; 7 bases align to TRBD2. V gave up 4 bases and J gave up 5 bases; unmatched junction bases: 4. The V gene's germline CDR1 is GTSNPN and CDR2 SVGIG (reference sequence). The CDR3 is 12 residues long. The CDR3 reads CAWTGGFETQYF. The CDR3 coding sequence is TGTGCCTGGACGGGGGGATTCGAGACCCAGTACTTC. The full variable domain, rest sourced from reference TRBV30 and TRBJ2-5, is SQTIHQWPATLVQPVGSPLSLECTVEGTSNPNLYWYRQAAGRGLQLLFYSVGIGQISSEVPQNLSASRPQDRQFILSSKKLLLSDSGFYLCAWTGGFETQYFGPGTRLLVL.

V usage is TRBV5-6 and J usage is TRBJ2-3, with TRBD2 matching 10 bases. The ends lost 2 bases at V and 2 bases at J; junction bases unmatched: 2. The CDR3 has 15 residues. Germline-derived CDR1 and CDR2 are SGHDT and YYEEEE. The CDR3 DNA is TGTGCCAGCAGCTTAGGACTAGCGGACACAGATACGCAGTATTTT. Amino acids: CASSLGLADTDTQYF.

The chain uses TRBV5-1 and TRBJ1-6; a weak D match, TRBD1 (6 bases). CDR1 is SGHRS and CDR2 is YFSETQ in the germline V gene. Trimming stripped 7 bases from V and 14 bases from J, with 22 bases between. The length of the CDR3 is 14 residues. CDR3: CASLEGQGIGSLHF. The CDR3 DNA reads as TGCGCCAGCCTCGAGGGACAAGGTATTGGTTCCCTCCACTTT.

The chain is built from TRBV30 and TRBJ2-5; 9 positions match TRBD2. The CDR3 is made up of 15 amino acids. J gave up 2 bases and V 0 bases, and 4 bases lay outside the gene matches. The germline V gene has CDR1 GTSNPN and CDR2 SVGIG (reference sequence). This chain's CDR3 is CAWSVFSGGQETQYF. For the CDR3, the DNA is TGTGCCTGGAGTGTCTTCAGCGGGGGGCAAGAGACCCAGTACTTC.

The chain recombines TRBV5-4 with TRBJ2-7; D is perhaps TRBD1 (6 bases). From germline, CDR1 is SGHNT and CDR2 YYREEE (reference sequence). The length of the CDR3 is 14 residues. V was cut by 4 bases and J by 5 bases, with 16 bases left in between. CDR3 protein: CASSPTNRAHEQYF. The CDR3 DNA sequence: TGTGCCAGCAGCCCTACGAACAGGGCTCACGAGCAGTACTTC.

The J gene is TRBJ1-5, the V gene TRBV15, with a weak D call TRBD1 (5 bases). The CDR3 sequence is 13 residues long. Germline CDR1 is LNHNV and CDR2 is YYDKDF (reference sequence). V was pared by 8 bases and J by 4 bases, with 12 bases between. CDR3 sequence reads: CATEEGPNQPQHF. DNA for the CDR3: TGTGCCACCGAGGAGGGACCAAATCAGCCCCAGCATTTT.

This chain uses TRBV10-1 with TRBJ2-5; 11 bases are shared with TRBD2. The V segment lost 2 bases and the J segment 5 bases; nucleotides outside the gene matches: 4. CDR1 and CDR2 (germline): WNHNN, SYGVQD (reference sequence). This CDR3 is built from 15 residues. The CDR3 sequence is CASSELAGGRETQYF. CDR3 bases: TGCGCCAGCAGTGAGCTAGCGGGGGGACGGGAGACCCAGTACTTC.

This sequence joins TRBV18 and TRBJ2-7, with 7 bases fitting TRBD1. CDR3 length: 15 residues. Germline trimming cut 4 bases from V and 0 bases from J; bases unmatched to any gene: 6. The germline gives CDR1 KGHSH, CDR2 LQKENI. The CDR3 sequence is CASSHTGELSYEQYF. The DNA of the CDR3 is TGTGCCAGCTCACACACAGGGGAACTCTCCTACGAGCAGTACTTC.

The J gene is TRBJ2-1, the V gene TRBV27; D is perhaps TRBD2 (6 bases). Germline CDR1 and CDR2: MNHEY and SMNVEV (reference sequence). This CDR3 region has 13 residues. V was clipped by 0 bases and J by 6 bases, with 6 bases between them. The DNA for the CDR3 is TGTGCCAGCAGTTTATCGGGGGGCAATGAGCAGTTCTTC. The encoded protein is CASSLSGGNEQFF.

Concerning this clone: Other nucleotide sequences from this sample produce the same CDR3. V and J are TRBV4-1 and TRBJ2-5, with a possible D match to TRBD2 (6 bases). The CDR3 is 15 amino acids. V dropped 0 bases and J dropped 5 bases, with 13 bases sitting between them. CDR1 is MGHRA, CDR2 YSYEKL, per germline. CDR3 coding DNA: TGCGCCAGCAGCCAAGATGGGCGGGGCTTGGAGACCCAGTACTTC. Encoded protein: CASSQDGRGLETQYF.